The clone carrying this T cell receptor beta chain was seen ten or more times. What it binds is unknown. Combining a sample-barcoded 5' primer with a J-beta primer mix, a second PCR ran for about 6 to 11 cycles. MiXCR, run by TCRdb on the 5' RACE reads, gives a single entry per CDR3 protein. The sample shows about 1.1 million distinct CDR3 sequences, approximately 38% of them seen only once. The CDR3 length is 14 residues. V trimming: 4 bases; J trimming: 8 bases; junction bases outside the gene matches: 7. These data originate in a study of blood T cells in healthy people across ages. The study, taken as a whole, reports: Roughly linear age-related decline in beta diversity appeared, significant by age around 38.

Sequenced sample: blood. This sequence originates from a man between 18 and 29 years old in good health. This chain joins TRBV12-3 or TRBV12-4 and TRBJ2-3; TRBD1 agrees at 9 bases. The chain's CDR3 is CASSSLTGGGTQYF. The CDR3 DNA reads as TGTGCCAGCAGTTCCTTGACAGGGGGAGGTACGCAGTATTTT.